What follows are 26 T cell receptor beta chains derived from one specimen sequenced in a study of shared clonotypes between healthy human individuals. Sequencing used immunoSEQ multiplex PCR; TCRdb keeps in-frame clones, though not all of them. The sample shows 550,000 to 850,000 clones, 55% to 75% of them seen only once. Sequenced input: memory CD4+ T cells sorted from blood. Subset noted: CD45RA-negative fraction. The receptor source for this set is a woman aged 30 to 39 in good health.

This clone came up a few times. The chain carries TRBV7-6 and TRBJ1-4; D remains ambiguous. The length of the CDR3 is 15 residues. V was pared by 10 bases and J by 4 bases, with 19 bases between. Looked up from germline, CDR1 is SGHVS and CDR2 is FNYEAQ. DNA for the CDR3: TGTGCCACCGCCCCCCTCGGCGGAAATAATGAAAAACTGTTTTTT. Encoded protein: CATAPLGGNNEKLFF.

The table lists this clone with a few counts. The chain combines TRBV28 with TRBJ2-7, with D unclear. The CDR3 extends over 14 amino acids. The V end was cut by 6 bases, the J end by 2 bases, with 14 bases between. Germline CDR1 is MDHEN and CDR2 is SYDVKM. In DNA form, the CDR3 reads TGTGCCAGCAGCAACCACGTGGGAACCTACGAGCAGTACTTC. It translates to CASSNHVGTYEQYF.

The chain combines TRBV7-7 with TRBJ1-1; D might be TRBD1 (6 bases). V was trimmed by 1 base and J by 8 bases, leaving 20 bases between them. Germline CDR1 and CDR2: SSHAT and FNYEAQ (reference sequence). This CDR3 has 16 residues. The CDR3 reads CASSLGVRGALLEAFF. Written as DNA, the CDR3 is TGTGCCAGCAGCTTAGGAGTGCGGGGGGCGTTATTAGAAGCTTTCTTT.

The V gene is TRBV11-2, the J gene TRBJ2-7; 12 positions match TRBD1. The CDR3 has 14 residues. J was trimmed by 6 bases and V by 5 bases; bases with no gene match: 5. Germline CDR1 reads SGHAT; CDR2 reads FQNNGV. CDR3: CASSQGQGAGEQYF. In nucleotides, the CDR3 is TGTGCCAGCAGCCAGGGACAGGGGGCCGGCGAGCAGTACTTC.

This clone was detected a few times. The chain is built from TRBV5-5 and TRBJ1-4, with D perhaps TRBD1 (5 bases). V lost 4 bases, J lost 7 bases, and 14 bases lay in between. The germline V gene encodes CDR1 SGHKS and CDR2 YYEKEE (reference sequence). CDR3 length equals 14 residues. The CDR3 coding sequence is TGTGCCAGCAGCCACGGACGGGACGCTGAAAAACTGTTTTTT. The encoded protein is CASSHGRDAEKLFF.

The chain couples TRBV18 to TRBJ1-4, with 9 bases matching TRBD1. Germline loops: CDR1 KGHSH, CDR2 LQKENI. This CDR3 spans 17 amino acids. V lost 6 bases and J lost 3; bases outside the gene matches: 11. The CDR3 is CASSSGQGISSNEKLFF. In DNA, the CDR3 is TGTGCCAGCTCGTCGGGACAGGGAATTTCTTCTAATGAAAAACTGTTTTTT. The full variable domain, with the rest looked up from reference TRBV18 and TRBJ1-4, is NAGVMQNPRHLVRRRGQEARLRCSPMKGHSHVYWYRQLPEEGLKFMVYLQKENIIDESGMPKERFSAEFPKEGPSILRIQQVVRGDSAAYFCASSSGQGISSNEKLFFGSGTQLSVL.

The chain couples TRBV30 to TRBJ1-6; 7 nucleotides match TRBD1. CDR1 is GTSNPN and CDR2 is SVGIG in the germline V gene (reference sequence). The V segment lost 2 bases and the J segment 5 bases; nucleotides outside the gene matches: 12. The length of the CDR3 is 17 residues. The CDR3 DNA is TGTGCCTGGAGTATCTACCCTGTTACAGGGGATAATTCACCCCTCCACTTT. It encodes CAWSIYPVTGDNSPLHF.

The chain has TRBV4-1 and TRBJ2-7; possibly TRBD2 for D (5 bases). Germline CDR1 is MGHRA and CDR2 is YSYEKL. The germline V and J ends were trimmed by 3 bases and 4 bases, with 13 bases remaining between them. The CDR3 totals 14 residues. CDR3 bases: TGCGCCAGCAGCCAGGCTGAAACGGGATACGAGCAGTACTTC. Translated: CASSQAETGYEQYF.

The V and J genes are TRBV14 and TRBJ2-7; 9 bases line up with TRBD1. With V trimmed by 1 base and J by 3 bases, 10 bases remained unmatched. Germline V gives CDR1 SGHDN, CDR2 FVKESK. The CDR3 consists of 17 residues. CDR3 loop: CASSQGISGTGNYEQYF. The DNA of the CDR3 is TGTGCCAGCAGCCAAGGGATATCCGGGACAGGGAACTACGAGCAGTACTTC.

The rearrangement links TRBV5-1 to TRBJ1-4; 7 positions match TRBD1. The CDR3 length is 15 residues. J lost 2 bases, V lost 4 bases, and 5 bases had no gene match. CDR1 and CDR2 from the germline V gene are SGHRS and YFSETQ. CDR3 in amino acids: CASSRATGTNEKLFF. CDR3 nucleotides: TGCGCCAGCAGCAGGGCGACAGGGACTAATGAAAAACTGTTTTTT.

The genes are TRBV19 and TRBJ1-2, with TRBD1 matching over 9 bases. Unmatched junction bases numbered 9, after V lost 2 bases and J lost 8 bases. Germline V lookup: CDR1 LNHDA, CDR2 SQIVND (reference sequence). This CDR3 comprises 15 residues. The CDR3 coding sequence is TGTGCCAGTAGTATATCCCCGACAGGGGGTTGGGGCTACACCTTC. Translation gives CASSISPTGGWGYTF.

CDR3 sequence reads: CASSSGTSPQEQYF. The CDR3 DNA is TGCGCCAGCAGCTCTGGGACTAGCCCTCAGGAGCAGTACTTC. The genes are TRBV5-1 and TRBJ2-7, with 9 bases that match TRBD2. The CDR3 loop spans 14 amino acids. Germline V CDR1 and CDR2: SGHRS, YFSETQ. V lost 3 bases, J lost 7 bases, and 8 bases stayed unmatched.

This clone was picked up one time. The CDR3 region is CASSPGLAGAPGGTQYF. In DNA form, the CDR3 reads TGTGCCAGCAGCCCGGGACTAGCGGGAGCCCCTGGTGGGACCCAGTACTTC. The rearrangement joins TRBV11-2 to TRBJ2-5; TRBD2 matches at 14 bases. Germline V CDR1 and CDR2: SGHAT, FQNNGV. The CDR3 sequence is 17 residues long. V shed 5 bases and J 7 bases; nucleotides not matched to a gene: 12.

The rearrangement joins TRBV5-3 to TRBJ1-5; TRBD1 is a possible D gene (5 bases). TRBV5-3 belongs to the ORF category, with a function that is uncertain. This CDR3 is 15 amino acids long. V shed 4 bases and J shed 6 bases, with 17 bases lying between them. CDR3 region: CARSLGLGVCQPQHF. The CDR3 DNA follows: TGTGCCAGAAGCCTAGGTTTGGGGGTCTGTCAGCCCCAGCATTTT.

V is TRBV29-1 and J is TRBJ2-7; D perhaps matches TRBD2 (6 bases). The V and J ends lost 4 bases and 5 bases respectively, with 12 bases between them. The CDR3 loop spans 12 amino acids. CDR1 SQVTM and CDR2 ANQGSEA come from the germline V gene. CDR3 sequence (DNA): TGCAGCGTTGTTCCGGGGGAACACGAGCAGTACTTC. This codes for CSVVPGEHEQYF.

The CDR3 sequence is CASSQERLAGGYEQYF. The CDR3 DNA follows: TGCGCCAGCAGCCAAGAAAGGCTAGCGGGGGGCTACGAGCAGTACTTC. This rearrangement joins TRBV4-1 to TRBJ2-7; 11 nucleotides match TRBD2. CDR1 is MGHRA, CDR2 YSYEKL, per germline. The CDR3 totals 16 residues. The ends lost 0 bases at V and 3 bases at J; junction bases unmatched: 4.

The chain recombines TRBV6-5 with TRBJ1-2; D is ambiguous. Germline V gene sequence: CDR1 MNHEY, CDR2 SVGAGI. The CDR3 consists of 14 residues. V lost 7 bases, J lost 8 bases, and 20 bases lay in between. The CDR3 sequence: CASKGSGTNQGYTF. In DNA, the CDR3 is TGTGCCAGCAAGGGCTCGGGCACAAACCAAGGCTACACCTTC.

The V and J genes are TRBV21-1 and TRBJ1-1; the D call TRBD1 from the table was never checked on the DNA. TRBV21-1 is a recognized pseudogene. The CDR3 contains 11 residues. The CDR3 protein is CASSGAGEAFF. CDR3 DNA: TGTGCCAGCAGCGGGGCCGGTGAAGCTTTCTTT.

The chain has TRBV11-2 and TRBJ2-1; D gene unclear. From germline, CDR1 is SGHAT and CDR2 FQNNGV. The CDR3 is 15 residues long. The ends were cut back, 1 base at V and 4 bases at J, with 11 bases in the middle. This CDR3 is CASSLGPPLYNEQFF. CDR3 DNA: TGTGCCAGCAGCTTAGGCCCCCCCCTTTACAATGAGCAGTTCTTC.

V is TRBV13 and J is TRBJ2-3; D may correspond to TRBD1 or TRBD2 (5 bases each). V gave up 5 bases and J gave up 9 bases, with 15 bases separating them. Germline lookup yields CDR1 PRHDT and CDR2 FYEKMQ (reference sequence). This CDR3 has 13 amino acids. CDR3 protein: CASSKLSWDTQYF. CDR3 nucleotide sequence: TGTGCCAGCAGCAAACTTAGCTGGGACACGCAGTATTTT. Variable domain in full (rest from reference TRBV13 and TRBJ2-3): AAGVIQSPRHLIKEKRETATLKCYPIPRHDTVYWYQQGPGQDPQFLISFYEKMQSDKGSIPDRFSAQQFSDYHSELNMSSLELGDSALYFCASSKLSWDTQYFGPGTRLTVL.

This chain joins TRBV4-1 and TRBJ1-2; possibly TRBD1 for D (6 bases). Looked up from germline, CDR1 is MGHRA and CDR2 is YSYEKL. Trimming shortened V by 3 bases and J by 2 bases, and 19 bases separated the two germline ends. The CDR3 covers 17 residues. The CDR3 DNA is TGCGCCAGCAGCCACCCCACGGCGCGGACAGCGAACTATGGCTACACCTTC. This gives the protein CASSHPTARTANYGYTF.

DNA of the CDR3: TGTGCCAGCAGCCAACAGGGGGCGAGGGAGCAGTACTTC. Protein: CASSQQGAREQYF. The rearrangement links TRBV4-2 to TRBJ2-7; 8 nucleotides agree with TRBD1. Unmatched junction bases numbered 4, after V lost 2 bases and J lost 7 bases. The germline V gene has CDR1 LGHNA and CDR2 YNFKEQ. The CDR3 extends over 13 amino acids.

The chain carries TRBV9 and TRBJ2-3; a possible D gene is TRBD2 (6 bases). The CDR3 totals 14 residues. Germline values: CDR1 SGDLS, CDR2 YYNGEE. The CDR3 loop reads CASVRGAGLDTQYF. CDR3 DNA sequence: TGTGCTAGTGTTAGGGGCGCGGGATTGGATACGCAGTATTTT.

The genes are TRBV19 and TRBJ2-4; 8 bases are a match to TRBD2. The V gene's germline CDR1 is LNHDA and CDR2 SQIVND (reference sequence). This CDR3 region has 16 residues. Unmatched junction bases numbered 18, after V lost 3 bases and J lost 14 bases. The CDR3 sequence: CASSMRTSSSSVREYF. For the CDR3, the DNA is TGTGCCAGTAGTATGAGGACTAGCTCGTCCTCTGTTCGGGAGTACTTC.

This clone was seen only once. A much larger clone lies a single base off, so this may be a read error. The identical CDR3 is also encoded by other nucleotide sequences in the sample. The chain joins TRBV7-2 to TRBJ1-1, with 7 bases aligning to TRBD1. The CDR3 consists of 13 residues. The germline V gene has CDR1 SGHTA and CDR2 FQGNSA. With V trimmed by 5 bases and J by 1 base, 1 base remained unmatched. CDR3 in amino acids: CASSRQGNTEAFF. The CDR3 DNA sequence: TGTGCCAGCAGCCGACAGGGGAACACTGAAGCTTTCTTT.

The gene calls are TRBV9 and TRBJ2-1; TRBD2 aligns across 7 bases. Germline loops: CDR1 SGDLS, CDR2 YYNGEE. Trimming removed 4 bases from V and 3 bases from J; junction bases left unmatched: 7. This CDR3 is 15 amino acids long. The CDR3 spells CASSPRLAVYNEQFF. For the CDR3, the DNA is TGTGCCAGCAGCCCTCGCCTAGCGGTCTACAATGAGCAGTTCTTC.